This T cell receptor beta chain was captured by sequencing in a study of cytomegalovirus exposure and HLA in healthy donors. The primer mix had 60 Vbeta and 13 Jbeta primers. TCRdb's table, derived via immunoSEQ multiplex PCR, lists solely in-frame clones and lacks some. The data hold about 120,000 clones, with 82% observed a single time. Sequencing used PBMCs. This receptor was obtained from a woman aged 18-35 years in good health and CMV-seronegative.

In DNA form, the CDR3 reads TGTGCCAGCAGCGATCCTACAGGGGGAAACTATGGCTACACCTTC. Translation gives CASSDPTGGNYGYTF. This chain uses TRBV7-9 with TRBJ1-2; TRBD1 matches at 8 bases. Looked up from germline, CDR1 is SEHNR and CDR2 is FQNEAQ (reference sequence). CDR3 size: 15 residues. Trimming at V came to 5 bases and at J to 2 bases, leaving 7 bases not matched to a gene.